This T cell receptor (beta chain) stems from a study of shared clonotypes between healthy human individuals. Study overall: CD4 naive cells filled three plates per donor, CD4 memory three, CD8 naive two and CD8 memory one. Study results and limitations: Larger richness was generally estimated for naive than memory subsets.

Germline lookup yields CDR1 GTSNPN and CDR2 SVGIG (reference sequence). After removal of 5 bases from V and 4 bases from J, the junction contained 4 bases not matched to a gene. The CDR3 runs to 14 residues. Turning to this clone: The antigen is undetermined.

TCRdb's table, derived via immunoSEQ multiplex PCR, lists solely in-frame clones and lacks some. This table has about 2.4 million clones, roughly 93% appearing once. The receptor was derived from a man aged 18 to 30 in good health. Some clones in this sample may be carry-over from other donors' samples. The gene calls are TRBV30 and TRBJ2-3, with 12 bases matching TRBD2. Sequences were obtained from naive CD4+ T cells from PBMCs. Subset defined: CD45RA+ positively selected. CDR3 sequence reads: CAWRTSGAPDTQYF. The CDR3 nucleotides are TGTGCCTGGCGGACTAGCGGGGCCCCAGATACGCAGTATTTT. The complete variable domain, with remaining parts taken from reference TRBV30 and TRBJ2-3, reads SQTIHQWPATLVQPVGSPLSLECTVEGTSNPNLYWYRQAAGRGLQLLFYSVGIGQISSEVPQNLSASRPQDRQFILSSKKLLLSDSGFYLCAWRTSGAPDTQYFGPGTRLTVL.